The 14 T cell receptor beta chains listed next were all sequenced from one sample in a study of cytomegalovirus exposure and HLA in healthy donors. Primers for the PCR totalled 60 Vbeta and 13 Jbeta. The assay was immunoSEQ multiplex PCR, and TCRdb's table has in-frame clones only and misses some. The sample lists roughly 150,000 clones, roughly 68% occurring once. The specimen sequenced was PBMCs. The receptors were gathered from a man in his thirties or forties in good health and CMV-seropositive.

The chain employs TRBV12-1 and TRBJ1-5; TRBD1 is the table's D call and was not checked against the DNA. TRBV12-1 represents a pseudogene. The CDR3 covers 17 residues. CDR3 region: CASSSPSTGTGDQPQHF. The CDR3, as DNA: TGTGCCAGCAGCTCCCCATCAACCGGGACAGGGGATCAGCCCCAGCATTTT.

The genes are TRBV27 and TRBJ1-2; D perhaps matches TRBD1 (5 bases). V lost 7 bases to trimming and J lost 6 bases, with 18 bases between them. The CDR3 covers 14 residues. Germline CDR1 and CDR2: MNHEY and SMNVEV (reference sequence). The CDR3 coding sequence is TGTGCCAGCACCACGGGGGGACGGGGCAATGGCTACACCTTC. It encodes CASTTGGRGNGYTF.

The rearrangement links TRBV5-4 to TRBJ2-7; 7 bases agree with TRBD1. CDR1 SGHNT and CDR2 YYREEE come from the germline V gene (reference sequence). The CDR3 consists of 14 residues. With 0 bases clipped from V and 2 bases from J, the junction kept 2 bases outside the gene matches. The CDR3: CASSLGGQTYEQYF. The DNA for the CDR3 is TGTGCCAGCAGCTTGGGGGGACAGACCTACGAGCAGTACTTC.

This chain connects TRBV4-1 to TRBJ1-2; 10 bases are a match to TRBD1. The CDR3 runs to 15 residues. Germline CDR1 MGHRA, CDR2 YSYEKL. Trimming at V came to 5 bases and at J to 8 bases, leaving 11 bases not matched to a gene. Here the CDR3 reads CASSYPGQGNYGYTF. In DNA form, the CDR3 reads TGCGCCAGCAGCTATCCGGGACAGGGGAATTACGGCTACACCTTC.

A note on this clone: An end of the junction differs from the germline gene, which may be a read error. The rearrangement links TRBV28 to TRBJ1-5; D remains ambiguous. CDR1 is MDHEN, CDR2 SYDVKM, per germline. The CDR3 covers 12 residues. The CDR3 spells CASSSTPEVSDF. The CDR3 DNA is TGTGCCAGCAGTTCAACTCCAGAGGTCTCCGATTTT.

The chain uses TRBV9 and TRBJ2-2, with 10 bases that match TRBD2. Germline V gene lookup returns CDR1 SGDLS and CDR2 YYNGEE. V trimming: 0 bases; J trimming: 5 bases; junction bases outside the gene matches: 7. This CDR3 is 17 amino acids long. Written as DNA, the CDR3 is TGTGCCAGCAGCGTAGCGGCTAGCGGGAGACGTACCGGGGAGCTGTTTTTT. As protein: CASSVAASGRRTGELFF.

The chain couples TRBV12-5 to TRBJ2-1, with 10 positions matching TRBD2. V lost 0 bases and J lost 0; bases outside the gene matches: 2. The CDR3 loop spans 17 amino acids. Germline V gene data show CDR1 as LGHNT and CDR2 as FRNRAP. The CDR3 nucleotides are TGTGCTAGTGGTTTGGTTCCTAGCGGGAGCTCCTACAATGAGCAGTTCTTC. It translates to CASGLVPSGSSYNEQFF.

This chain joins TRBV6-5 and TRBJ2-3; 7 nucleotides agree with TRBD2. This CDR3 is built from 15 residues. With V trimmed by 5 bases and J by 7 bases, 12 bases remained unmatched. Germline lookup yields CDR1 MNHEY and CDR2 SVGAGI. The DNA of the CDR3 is TGTGCCAGCAGTAGGATGGGCGGGAGAAGTAATACGCAGTATTTT. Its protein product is CASSRMGGRSNTQYF.

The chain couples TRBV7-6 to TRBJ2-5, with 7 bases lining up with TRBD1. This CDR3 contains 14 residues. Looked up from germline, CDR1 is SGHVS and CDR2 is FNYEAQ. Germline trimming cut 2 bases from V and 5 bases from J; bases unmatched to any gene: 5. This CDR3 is CASSLSTGKETQYF. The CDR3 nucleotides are TGTGCCAGCAGCTTATCGACAGGGAAGGAGACCCAGTACTTC.

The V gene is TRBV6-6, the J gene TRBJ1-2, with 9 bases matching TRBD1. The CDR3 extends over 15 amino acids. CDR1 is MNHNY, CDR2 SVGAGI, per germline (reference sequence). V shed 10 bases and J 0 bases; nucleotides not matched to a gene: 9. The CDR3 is CATGQGTTANYGYTF. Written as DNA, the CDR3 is TGTGCCACAGGACAGGGGACTACTGCTAACTATGGCTACACCTTC.

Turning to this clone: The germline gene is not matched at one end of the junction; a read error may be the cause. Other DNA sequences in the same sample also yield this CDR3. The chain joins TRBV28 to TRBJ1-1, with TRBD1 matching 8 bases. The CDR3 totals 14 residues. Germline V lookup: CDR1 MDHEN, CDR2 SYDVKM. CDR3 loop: CASGAGGANTEAFF. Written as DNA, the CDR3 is TGCGCCAGCGGAGCAGGGGGCGCGAACACTGAAGCTTTCTTT.

CDR3 DNA sequence: TGTGCCAGCAGCTCGGGGACAGGAGTTTTTTCCGGAAACACCATATATTTT. The encoded protein is CASSSGTGVFSGNTIYF. The chain uses TRBV11-2 and TRBJ1-3, with TRBD1 identical over 8 bases. Looked up from germline, CDR1 is SGHAT and CDR2 is FQNNGV. With 4 bases clipped from V and 4 bases from J, the junction kept 12 bases outside the gene matches. This CDR3 has 17 residues.

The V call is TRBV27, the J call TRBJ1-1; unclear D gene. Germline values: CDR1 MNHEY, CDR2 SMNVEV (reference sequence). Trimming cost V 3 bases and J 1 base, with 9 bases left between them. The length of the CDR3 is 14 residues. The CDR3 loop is CASSFTYANTEAFF. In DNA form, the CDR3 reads TGTGCCAGCAGTTTCACATATGCGAACACTGAAGCTTTCTTT.

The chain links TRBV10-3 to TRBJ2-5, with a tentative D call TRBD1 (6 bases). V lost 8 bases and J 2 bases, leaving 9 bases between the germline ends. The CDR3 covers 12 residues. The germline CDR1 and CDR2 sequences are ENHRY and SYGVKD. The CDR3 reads CAIAGQQETQYF. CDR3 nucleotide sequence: TGTGCCATCGCCGGACAGCAAGAGACCCAGTACTTC.